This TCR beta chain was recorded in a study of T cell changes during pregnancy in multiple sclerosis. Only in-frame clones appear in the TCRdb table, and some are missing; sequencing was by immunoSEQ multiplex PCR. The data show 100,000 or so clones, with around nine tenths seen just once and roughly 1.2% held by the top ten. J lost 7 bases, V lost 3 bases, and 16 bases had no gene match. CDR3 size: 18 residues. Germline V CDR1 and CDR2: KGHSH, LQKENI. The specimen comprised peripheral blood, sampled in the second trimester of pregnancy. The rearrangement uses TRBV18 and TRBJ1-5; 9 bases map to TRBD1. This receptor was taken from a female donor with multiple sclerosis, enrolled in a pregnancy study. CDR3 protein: CASSPGKTGGDRRQPQHF. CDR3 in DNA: TGTGCCAGCTCACCGGGCAAGACAGGGGGGGACAGGCGGCAGCCCCAGCATTTT.